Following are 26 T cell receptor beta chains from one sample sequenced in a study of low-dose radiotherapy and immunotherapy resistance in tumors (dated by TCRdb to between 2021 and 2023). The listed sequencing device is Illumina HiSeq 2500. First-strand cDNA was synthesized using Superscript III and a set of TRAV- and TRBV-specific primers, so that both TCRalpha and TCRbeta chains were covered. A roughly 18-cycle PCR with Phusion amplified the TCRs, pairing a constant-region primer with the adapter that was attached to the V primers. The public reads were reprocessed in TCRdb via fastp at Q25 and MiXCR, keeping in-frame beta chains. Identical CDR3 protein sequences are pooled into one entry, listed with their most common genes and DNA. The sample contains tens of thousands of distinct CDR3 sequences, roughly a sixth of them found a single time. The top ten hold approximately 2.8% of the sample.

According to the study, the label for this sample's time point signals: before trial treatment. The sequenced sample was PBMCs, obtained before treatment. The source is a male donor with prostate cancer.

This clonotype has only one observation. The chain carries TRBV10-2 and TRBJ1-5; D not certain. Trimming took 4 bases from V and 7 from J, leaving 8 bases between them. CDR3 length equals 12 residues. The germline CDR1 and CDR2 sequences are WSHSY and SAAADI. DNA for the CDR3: TGCGCCAGCAGTGCTCGGGAGCAGCCCCAGCATTTT. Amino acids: CASSAREQPQHF.

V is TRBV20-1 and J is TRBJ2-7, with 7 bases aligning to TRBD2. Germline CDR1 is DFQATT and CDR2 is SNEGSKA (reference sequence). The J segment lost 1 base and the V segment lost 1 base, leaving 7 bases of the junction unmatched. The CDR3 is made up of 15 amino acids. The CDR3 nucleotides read TGCAGTGCTAGAGTCCTCGGCGGGGGATCCTACGAGCAGTACTTC. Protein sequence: CSARVLGGGSYEQYF.

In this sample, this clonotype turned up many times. The CDR3 loop reads CATSRDKGRNGYTF. CDR3 DNA sequence: TGTGCCACCAGCAGAGATAAGGGCCGGAATGGCTACACCTTC. The rearrangement uses TRBV15 and TRBJ1-2; D ambiguous. Per germline, CDR1 LNHNV and CDR2 YYDKDF (reference sequence). V was clipped by 0 bases and J by 6 bases, with 11 bases between them. This CDR3 comprises 14 residues. Filled out from reference TRBV15 and TRBJ1-2, the complete variable domain reads DAMVIQNPRYQVTQFGKPVTLSCSQTLNHNVMYWYQQKSSQAPKLLFHYYDKDFNNEADTPDNFQSRRPNTSFCFLDIRSPGLGDTAMYLCATSRDKGRNGYTFGSGTRLTVV.

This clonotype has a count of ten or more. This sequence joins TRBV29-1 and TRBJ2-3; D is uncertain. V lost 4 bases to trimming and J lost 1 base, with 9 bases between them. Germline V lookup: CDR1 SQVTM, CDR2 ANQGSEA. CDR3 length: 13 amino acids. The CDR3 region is CSVAPTGTDTQYF. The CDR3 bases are TGCAGCGTTGCGCCTACAGGCACAGATACGCAGTATTTT.

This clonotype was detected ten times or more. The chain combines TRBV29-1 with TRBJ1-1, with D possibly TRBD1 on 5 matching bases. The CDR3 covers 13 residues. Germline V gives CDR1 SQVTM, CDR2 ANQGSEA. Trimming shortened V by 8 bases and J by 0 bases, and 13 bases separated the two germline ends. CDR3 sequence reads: CSTRGGVNTEAFF. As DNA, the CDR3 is TGCAGCACGCGGGGGGGGGTGAACACTGAAGCTTTCTTT.

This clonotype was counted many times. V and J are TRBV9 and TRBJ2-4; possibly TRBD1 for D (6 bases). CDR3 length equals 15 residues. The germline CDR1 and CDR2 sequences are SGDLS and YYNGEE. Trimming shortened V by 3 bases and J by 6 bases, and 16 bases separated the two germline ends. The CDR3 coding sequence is TGTGCCAGCAGCGCCCTTCCAGGGGTGGGAAACATTCAGTACTTC. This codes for CASSALPGVGNIQYF.

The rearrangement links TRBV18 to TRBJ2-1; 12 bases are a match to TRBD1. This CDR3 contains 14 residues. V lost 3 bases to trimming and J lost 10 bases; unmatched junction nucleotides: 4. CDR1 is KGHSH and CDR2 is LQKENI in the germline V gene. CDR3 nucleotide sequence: TGTGCCAGCTCACCGGGACAGGGGGCAGGGGAGCAGTTCTTC. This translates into CASSPGQGAGEQFF.

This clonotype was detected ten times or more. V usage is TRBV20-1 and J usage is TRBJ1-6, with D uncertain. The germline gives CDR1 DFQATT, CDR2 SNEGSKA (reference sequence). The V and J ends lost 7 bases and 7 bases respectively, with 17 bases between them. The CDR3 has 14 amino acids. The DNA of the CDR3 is TGCAGTGTTCCGGGCCGGACCAGCAATTCACCCCTCCACTTT. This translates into CSVPGRTSNSPLHF.

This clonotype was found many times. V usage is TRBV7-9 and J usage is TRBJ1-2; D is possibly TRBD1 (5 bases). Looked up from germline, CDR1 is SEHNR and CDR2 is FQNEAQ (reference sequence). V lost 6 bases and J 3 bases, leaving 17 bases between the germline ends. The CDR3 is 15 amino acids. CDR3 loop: CASRGPRGPYYGYTF. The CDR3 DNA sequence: TGTGCCAGCAGGGGTCCACGGGGCCCTTACTATGGCTACACCTTC.

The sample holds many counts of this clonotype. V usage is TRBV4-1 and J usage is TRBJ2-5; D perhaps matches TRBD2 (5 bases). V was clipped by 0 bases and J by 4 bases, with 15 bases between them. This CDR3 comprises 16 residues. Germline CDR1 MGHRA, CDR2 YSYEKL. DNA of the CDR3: TGCGCCAGCAGCCAAGATGGCTCGGGATTCGGAGAGACCCAGTACTTC. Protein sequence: CASSQDGSGFGETQYF.

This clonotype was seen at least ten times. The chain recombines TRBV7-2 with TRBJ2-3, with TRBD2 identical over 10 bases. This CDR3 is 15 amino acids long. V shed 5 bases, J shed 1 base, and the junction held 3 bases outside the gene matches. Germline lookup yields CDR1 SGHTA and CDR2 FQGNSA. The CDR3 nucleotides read TGTGCCAGCAGCCAGCTAGCGGGGGGCACAGATACGCAGTATTTT. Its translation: CASSQLAGGTDTQYF. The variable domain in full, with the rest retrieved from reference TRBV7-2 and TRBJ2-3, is GAGVSQSPSNKVTEKGKDVELRCDPISGHTALYWYRQSLGQGLEFLIYFQGNSAPDKSGLPSDRFSAERTGGSVSTLTIQRTQQEDSAVYLCASSQLAGGTDTQYFGPGTRLTVL.

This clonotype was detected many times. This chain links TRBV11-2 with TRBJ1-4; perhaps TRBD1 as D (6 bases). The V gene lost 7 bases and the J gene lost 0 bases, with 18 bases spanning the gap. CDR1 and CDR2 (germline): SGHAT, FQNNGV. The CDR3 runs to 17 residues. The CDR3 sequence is CASTHSWGGPTNEKLFF. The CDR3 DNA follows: TGTGCCAGCACCCACTCATGGGGGGGCCCAACTAATGAAAAACTGTTTTTT.

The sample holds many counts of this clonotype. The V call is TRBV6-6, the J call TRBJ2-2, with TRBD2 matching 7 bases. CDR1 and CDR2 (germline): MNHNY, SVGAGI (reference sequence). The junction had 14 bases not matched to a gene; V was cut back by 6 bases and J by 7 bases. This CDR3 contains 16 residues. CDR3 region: CASSHSPPGEGGELFF. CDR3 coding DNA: TGTGCCAGCAGCCATAGTCCCCCCGGGGAGGGCGGGGAGCTGTTTTTT.

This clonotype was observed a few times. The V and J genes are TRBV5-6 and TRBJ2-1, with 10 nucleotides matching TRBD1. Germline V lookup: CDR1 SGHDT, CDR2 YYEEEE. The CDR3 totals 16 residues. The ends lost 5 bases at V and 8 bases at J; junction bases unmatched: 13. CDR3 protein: CASSYGTGESSYEQFF. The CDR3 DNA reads TGTGCCAGCAGTTATGGGACAGGGGAATCTTCCTATGAGCAGTTCTTC. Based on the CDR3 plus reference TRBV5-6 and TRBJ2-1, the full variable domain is DAGVTQSPTHLIKTRGQQVTLRCSPKSGHDTVSWYQQALGQGPQFIFQYYEEEERQRGNFPDRFSGHQFPNYSSELNVNALLLGDSALYLCASSYGTGESSYEQFFGPGTRLTVL.

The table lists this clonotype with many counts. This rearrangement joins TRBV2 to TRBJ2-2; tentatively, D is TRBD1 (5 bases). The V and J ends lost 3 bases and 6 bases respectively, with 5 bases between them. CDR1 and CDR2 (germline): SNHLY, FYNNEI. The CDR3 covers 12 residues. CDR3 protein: CASSDRAGELFF. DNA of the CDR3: TGTGCCAGCAGTGACAGGGCCGGGGAGCTGTTTTTT.

The CDR3 sequence: CASSLVGAQDEQYF. In DNA, the CDR3 is TGCGCCAGCAGCTTGGTGGGAGCGCAGGACGAGCAGTACTTC. V and J are TRBV5-1 and TRBJ2-7; tentatively, D is TRBD2 (5 bases). The ends were cut back, 0 bases at V and 5 bases at J, with 12 bases in the middle. The V gene's germline CDR1 is SGHRS and CDR2 YFSETQ. The CDR3 runs to 14 residues. Based on the CDR3 plus reference TRBV5-1 and TRBJ2-7, the full variable domain is KAGVTQTPRYLIKTRGQQVTLSCSPISGHRSVSWYQQTPGQGLQFLFEYFSETQRNKGNFPGRFSGRQFSNSRSEMNVSTLELGDSALYLCASSLVGAQDEQYFGPGTRLTVT.

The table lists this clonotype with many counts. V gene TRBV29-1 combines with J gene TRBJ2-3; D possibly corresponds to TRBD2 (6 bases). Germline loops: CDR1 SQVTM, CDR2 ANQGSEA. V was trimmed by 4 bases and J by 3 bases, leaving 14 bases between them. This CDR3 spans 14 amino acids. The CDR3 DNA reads TGCAGCGTTGGAGGGAGGCTGCGTACAGATACGCAGTATTTT. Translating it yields CSVGGRLRTDTQYF.

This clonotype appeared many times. DNA of the CDR3: TGTGCCAGCAGCCGAATGGGACACCTTGCAACTAATGAAAAACTGTTTTTT. Translated: CASSRMGHLATNEKLFF. The chain is built from TRBV11-2 and TRBJ1-4; TRBD1 might be the D (6 bases). V lost 5 bases to trimming and J lost 0 bases, with 16 bases between them. Germline CDR1 and CDR2: SGHAT and FQNNGV. This CDR3 is 17 amino acids long.

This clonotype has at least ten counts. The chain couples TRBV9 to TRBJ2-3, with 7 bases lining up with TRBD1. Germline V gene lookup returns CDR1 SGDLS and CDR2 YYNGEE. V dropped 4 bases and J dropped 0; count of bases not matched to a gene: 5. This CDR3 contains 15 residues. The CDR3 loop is CASSLDRASTDTQYF. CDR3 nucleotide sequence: TGTGCCAGCAGCCTCGACAGGGCTAGCACAGATACGCAGTATTTT.

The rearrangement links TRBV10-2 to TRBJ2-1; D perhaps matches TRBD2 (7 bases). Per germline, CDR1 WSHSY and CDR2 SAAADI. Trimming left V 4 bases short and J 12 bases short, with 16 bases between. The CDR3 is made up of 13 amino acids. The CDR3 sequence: CASSGAGGRAQFF. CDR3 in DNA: TGCGCCAGCAGTGGTGCCGGGGGGCGTGCGCAGTTCTTC.

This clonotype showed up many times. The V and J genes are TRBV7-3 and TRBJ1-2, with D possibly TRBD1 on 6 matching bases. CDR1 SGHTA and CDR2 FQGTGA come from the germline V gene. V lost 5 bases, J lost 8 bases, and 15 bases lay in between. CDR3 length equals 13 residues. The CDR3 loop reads CASSGPQGSGYTF. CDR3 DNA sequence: TGTGCCAGCAGCGGACCGCAGGGGTCAGGCTACACCTTC.

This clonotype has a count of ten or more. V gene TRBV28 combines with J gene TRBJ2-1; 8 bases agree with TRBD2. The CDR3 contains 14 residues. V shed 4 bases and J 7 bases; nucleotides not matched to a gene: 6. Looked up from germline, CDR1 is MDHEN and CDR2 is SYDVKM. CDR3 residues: CASSYSGTRNEQFF. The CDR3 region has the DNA TGTGCCAGCAGTTATTCCGGGACTAGGAATGAGCAGTTCTTC. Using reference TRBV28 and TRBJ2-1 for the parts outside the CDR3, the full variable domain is DVKVTQSSRYLVKRTGEKVFLECVQDMDHENMFWYRQDPGLGLRLIYFSYDVKMKEKGDIPEGYSVSREKKERFSLILESASTNQTSMYLCASSYSGTRNEQFFGPGTRLTVL.

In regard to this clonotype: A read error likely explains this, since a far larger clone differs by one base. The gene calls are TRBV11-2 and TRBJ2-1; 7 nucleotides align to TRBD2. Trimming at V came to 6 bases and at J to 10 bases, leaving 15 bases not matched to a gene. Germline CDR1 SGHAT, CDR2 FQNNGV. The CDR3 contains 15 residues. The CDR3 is CASSWGSGEYYEQFF. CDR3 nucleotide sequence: TGTGCCAGCAGTTGGGGAAGCGGGGAGTACTACGAGCAGTTCTTC.

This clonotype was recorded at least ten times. The CDR3 loop is CAWSTLSGRGGYTF. CDR3 DNA: TGTGCCTGGAGTACACTTTCCGGACGGGGGGGCTACACCTTC. The chain employs TRBV30 and TRBJ1-2, with D possibly matching TRBD1 (5 bases). In germline, CDR1 is GTSNPN, CDR2 SVGIG (reference sequence). V dropped 2 bases and J dropped 8 bases, with 18 bases sitting between them. This CDR3 has 14 amino acids.

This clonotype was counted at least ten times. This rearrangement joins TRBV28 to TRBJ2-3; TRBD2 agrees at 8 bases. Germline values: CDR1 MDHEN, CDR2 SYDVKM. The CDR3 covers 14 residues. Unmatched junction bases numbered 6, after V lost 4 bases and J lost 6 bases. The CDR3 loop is CASSYYSGADTQYF. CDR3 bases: TGTGCCAGCAGTTATTATAGCGGGGCGGATACGCAGTATTTT.

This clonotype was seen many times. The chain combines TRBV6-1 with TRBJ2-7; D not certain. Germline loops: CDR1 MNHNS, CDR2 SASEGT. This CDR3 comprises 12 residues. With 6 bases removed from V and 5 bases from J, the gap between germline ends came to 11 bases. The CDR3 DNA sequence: TGTGCCAGCAGGTCCCCGGTCGACGAGCAGTACTTC. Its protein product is CASRSPVDEQYF.